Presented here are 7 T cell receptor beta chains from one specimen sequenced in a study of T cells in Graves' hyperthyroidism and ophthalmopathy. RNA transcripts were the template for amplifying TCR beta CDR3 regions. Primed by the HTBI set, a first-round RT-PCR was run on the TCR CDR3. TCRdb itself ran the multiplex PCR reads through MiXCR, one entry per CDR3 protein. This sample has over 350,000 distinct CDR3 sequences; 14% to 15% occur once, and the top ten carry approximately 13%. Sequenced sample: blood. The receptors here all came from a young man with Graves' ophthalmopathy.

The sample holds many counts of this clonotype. The CDR3 loop is CASSHIGNTEAFF. The CDR3 nucleotides read TGCGCCAGCAGCCACATCGGGAACACTGAAGCTTTCTTT. The chain uses TRBV5-1 and TRBJ1-1; D ambiguous. The CDR3 loop spans 13 amino acids. Trimming stripped 4 bases from V and 1 base from J, with 8 bases between. The germline V gene encodes CDR1 SGHRS and CDR2 YFSETQ.

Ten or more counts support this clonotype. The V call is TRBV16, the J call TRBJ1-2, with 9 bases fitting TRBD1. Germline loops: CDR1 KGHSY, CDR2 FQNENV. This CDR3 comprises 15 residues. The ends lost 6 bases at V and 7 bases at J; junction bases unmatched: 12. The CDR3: CASRLGPGQGAGYTF. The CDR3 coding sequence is TGTGCCAGCAGACTTGGGCCGGGACAGGGTGCTGGCTACACCTTC. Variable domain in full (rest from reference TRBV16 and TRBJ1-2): GEEVAQTPKHLVRGEGQKAKLYCAPIKGHSYVFWYQQVLKNEFKFLISFQNENVFDETGMPKERFSAKCLPNSPCSLEIQATKLEDSAVYFCASRLGPGQGAGYTFGSGTRLTVV.

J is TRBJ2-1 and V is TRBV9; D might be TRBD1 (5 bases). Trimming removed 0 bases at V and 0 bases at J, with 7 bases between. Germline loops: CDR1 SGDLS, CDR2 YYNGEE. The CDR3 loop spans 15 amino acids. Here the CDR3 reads CASSVGQGSYNEQFF. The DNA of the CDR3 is TGTGCCAGCAGCGTAGGTCAGGGCTCCTACAATGAGCAGTTCTTC.

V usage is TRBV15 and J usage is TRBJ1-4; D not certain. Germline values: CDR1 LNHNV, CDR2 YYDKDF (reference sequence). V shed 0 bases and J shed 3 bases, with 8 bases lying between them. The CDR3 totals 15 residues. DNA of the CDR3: TGTGCCACCAGCAGAGATGGGATAGCTAATGAAAAACTGTTTTTT. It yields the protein CATSRDGIANEKLFF. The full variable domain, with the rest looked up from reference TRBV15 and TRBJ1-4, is DAMVIQNPRYQVTQFGKPVTLSCSQTLNHNVMYWYQQKSSQAPKLLFHYYDKDFNNEADTPDNFQSRRPNTSFCFLDIRSPGLGDTAMYLCATSRDGIANEKLFFGSGTQLSVL.

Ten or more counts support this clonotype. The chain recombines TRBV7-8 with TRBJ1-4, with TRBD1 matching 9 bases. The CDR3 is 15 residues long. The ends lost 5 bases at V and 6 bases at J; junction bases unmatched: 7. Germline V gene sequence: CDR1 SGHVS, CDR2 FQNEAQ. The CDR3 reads CASSQPGQGHEKLFF. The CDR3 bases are TGTGCCAGCAGCCAACCGGGACAGGGTCATGAAAAACTGTTTTTT. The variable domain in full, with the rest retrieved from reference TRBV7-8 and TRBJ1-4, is GAGVSQSPRYKVAKRGQDVALRCDPISGHVSLFWYQQALGQGPEFLTYFQNEAQLDKSGLPSDRFFAERPEGSVSTLKIQRTQQEDSAVYLCASSQPGQGHEKLFFGSGTQLSVL.

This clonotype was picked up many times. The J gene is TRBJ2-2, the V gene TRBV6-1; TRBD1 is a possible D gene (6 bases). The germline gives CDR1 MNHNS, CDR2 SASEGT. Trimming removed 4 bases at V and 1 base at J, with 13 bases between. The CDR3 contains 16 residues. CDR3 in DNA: TGTGCCAGCAGTGGAAACAGGGCTCGGAACACCGGGGAGCTGTTTTTT. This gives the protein CASSGNRARNTGELFF.

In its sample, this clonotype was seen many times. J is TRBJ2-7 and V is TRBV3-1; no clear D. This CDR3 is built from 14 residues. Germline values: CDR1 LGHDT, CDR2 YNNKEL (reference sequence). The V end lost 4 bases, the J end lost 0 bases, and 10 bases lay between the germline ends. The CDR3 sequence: CASSLAAFSYEQYF. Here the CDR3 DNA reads TGTGCCAGCAGCCTTGCAGCTTTCTCCTACGAGCAGTACTTC.